This T cell receptor beta chain stems from a study of shared clonotypes between healthy human individuals. The repertoire was sequenced with immunoSEQ multiplex PCR; TCRdb's copy has only in-frame clones and lacks some. The sample has a few million clones, just over 90% seen once. The CDR3 loop spans 17 amino acids. V lost 4 bases and J lost 3; bases outside the gene matches: 8. Per germline, CDR1 SGDLS and CDR2 YYNGEE. Naive CD8 cells were CD45RO-negative, positively selected for CCR7, excluding terminally differentiated effector memory CD45RA+ cells. Sequences were obtained from naive CD8+ T cells from PBMCs. This receptor was identified in a man in his late teens or twenties in good health. Some clones in this sample may be carry-over from other donors' samples. This chain links TRBV9 with TRBJ2-5; 14 nucleotides match TRBD2. CDR3 in amino acids: CASSPFGLAGGEETQYF. The CDR3 coding sequence is TGTGCCAGCAGCCCTTTCGGACTAGCGGGAGGAGAAGAGACCCAGTACTTC.